What follows are 26 T cell receptor beta chains derived from one specimen sequenced in a study of post-analysis software for immune sequencing data. Study-wide results and limits: The study found TRBV5-6, TRBV5-1 and TRBV20-1 among a few TRBV segments more frequent in patients than controls.

Antigens of these TCRs are unknown. Prepared libraries of TCR beta cDNA carried unique molecular identifiers. In TCRdb, the PCR reads were re-called with MiXCR into one record per CDR3 protein. The data hold 400,000 to 500,000 distinct CDR3 sequences, with approximately 37% observed a single time. The sample was blood. The receptors derive from a girl aged 2 to 9 with multiple sclerosis.

The chain employs TRBV11-2 and TRBJ2-7; TRBD2 might be the D (5 bases). V was pared by 5 bases and J by 3 bases, with 8 bases between. CDR3 size: 12 residues. Germline V gene sequence: CDR1 SGHAT, CDR2 FQNNGV. The CDR3 sequence: CASSTTSYEQYF. The CDR3 DNA is TGTGCCAGCAGCACAACTAGCTACGAGCAGTACTTC.

This clonotype has just a few counts. V gene TRBV18 combines with J gene TRBJ2-1, with D possibly matching TRBD1 (5 bases). Per the germline V gene, CDR1 is KGHSH and CDR2 is LQKENI. The CDR3 has 14 amino acids. The V end was cut by 1 base, the J end by 4 bases, with 8 bases between. The CDR3 loop is CASSPQGLYNEQFF. DNA for the CDR3: TGTGCCAGCTCACCACAGGGGTTATACAATGAGCAGTTCTTC.

The chain has TRBV11-3 and TRBJ2-1, with 8 bases lining up with TRBD2. CDR1 SGHNT and CDR2 YENEEA come from the germline V gene. The length of the CDR3 is 15 residues. V dropped 3 bases and J dropped 7; count of bases not matched to a gene: 8. DNA for the CDR3: TGTGCCAGCAGCTTTCGGGGAACGGGGGGGAATGAGCAGTTCTTC. Protein: CASSFRGTGGNEQFF.

This chain links TRBV12-3 or TRBV12-4 with TRBJ2-7, with TRBD1 identical over 11 bases. J lost 2 bases, V lost 3 bases, and 18 bases had no gene match. There are 20 residues in the CDR3. DNA for the CDR3: TGTGCCAGCAGTTTTGGAGACCGGGACAGGGGGAGAAGGGCTGCCTACGAGCAGTACTTC. Translated: CASSFGDRDRGRRAAYEQYF.

The chain links TRBV4-3 to TRBJ2-5, with TRBD2 matching over 7 bases. The J call may be faulty, since TRBJ2-7 better matches the DNA end. The CDR3 length is 17 residues. Germline CDR1 and CDR2: LGHNA and YSLEER. CDR3 sequence: CASSQVWAGVNAHEQYF. The CDR3 nucleotides are TGCGCCAGCAGCCAAGTTTGGGCGGGAGTGAATGCGCACGAGCAGTACTTC.

This clonotype has a handful of counts. The CDR3 is CASSLEATGIGYEQFF. For the CDR3, the DNA is TGTGCCAGCAGCTTAGAGGCGACAGGGATAGGGTACGAGCAGTTCTTC. V usage is TRBV11-1 and J usage is TRBJ2-1; 7 positions match TRBD1. Unmatched junction bases numbered 13, after V lost 1 base and J lost 10 bases. The CDR3 sequence is 16 residues long. The germline V gene encodes CDR1 SGHAT and CDR2 FQDESV (reference sequence).

This chain connects TRBV9 to TRBJ2-5; D may match TRBD1 or TRBD2 (5 bases each). CDR3 length: 14 residues. Germline V lookup: CDR1 SGDLS, CDR2 YYNGEE. The V and J ends lost 3 bases and 4 bases respectively, with 13 bases between them. The CDR3 DNA follows: TGTGCCAGCAGCGGATTTCGGGGCGGAGAGACCCAGTACTTC. It is translated as CASSGFRGGETQYF.

The V call is TRBV4-3, the J call TRBJ2-3; D is unclear. V was cut by 1 base and J by 2 bases, with 13 bases left in between. Germline loops: CDR1 LGHNA, CDR2 YSLEER. This CDR3 contains 16 residues. DNA for the CDR3: TGCGCCAGCAGCCAAGTTTCTCAGAGTCACACAGATACGCAGTATTTT. It specifies CASSQVSQSHTDTQYF.

The J gene is TRBJ2-1, the V gene TRBV7-2; perhaps TRBD1 as D (5 bases). This CDR3 spans 16 amino acids. CDR1 is SGHTA and CDR2 is FQGNSA in the germline V gene. V shed 0 bases and J shed 12 bases, with 21 bases lying between them. This chain's CDR3 is CASSLASRVRPEAQFF. The CDR3 region has the DNA TGTGCCAGCAGCTTAGCGTCCAGGGTGAGGCCGGAAGCGCAGTTCTTC.

This clonotype was recorded a few times. The chain's CDR3 is CASSPNLVEQYF. In DNA, the CDR3 is TGTGCCAGCAGCCCAAATCTAGTCGAGCAGTACTTC. V usage is TRBV7-2 and J usage is TRBJ2-7; no clear D gene. Germline CDR1 is SGHTA and CDR2 is FQGNSA. This CDR3 is built from 12 residues. V dropped 5 bases and J dropped 6 bases, with 11 bases sitting between them.

This clonotype has a handful of counts. A junction boundary mismatches the germline segment, possibly from a read error. V is TRBV7-7 and J is TRBJ2-1, with 10 bases that match TRBD2. The CDR3 is 19 amino acids. Germline V CDR1 and CDR2: SSHAT, FNYEAQ (reference sequence). In DNA form, the CDR3 reads TGTGCTAGCAGCTTAAGAAGCGGGAGGGCCCAGAGCTCCTACAATGAGCAGTTCTTC. Translation: CASSLRSGRAQSSYNEQFF.

This clonotype was found a few times. The V and J genes are TRBV7-2 and TRBJ2-3; D assignment may be TRBD1 or TRBD2 (5 bases each). Trimming left V 2 bases short and J 0 bases short, with 9 bases between. The CDR3 extends over 15 amino acids. The germline gives CDR1 SGHTA, CDR2 FQGNSA. The CDR3 DNA is TGTGCCAGCAGCTTACGGGACCCTAGCACAGATACGCAGTATTTT. This codes for CASSLRDPSTDTQYF. Filled out from reference TRBV7-2 and TRBJ2-3, the complete variable domain reads GAGVSQSPSNKVTEKGKDVELRCDPISGHTALYWYRQSLGQGLEFLIYFQGNSAPDKSGLPSDRFSAERTGGSVSTLTIQRTQQEDSAVYLCASSLRDPSTDTQYFGPGTRLTVL.

This clonotype was seen only once. The J gene is TRBJ2-5, the V gene TRBV12-3 or TRBV12-4; a weak D match, TRBD1 (5 bases). The J call may be wrong; the DNA end is better matched by TRBJ2-7. This CDR3 is 14 amino acids long. The DNA of the CDR3 is TGTGCCAGCAGTTTGTATAACAGGAGCTACGAGCAGTACTTC. It yields the protein CASSLYNRSYEQYF.

The gene calls are TRBV5-1 and TRBJ2-1, with 8 bases lining up with TRBD2. Looked up from germline, CDR1 is SGHRS and CDR2 is YFSETQ. This CDR3 comprises 16 residues. Losses at the gene ends were 2 bases for V and 10 bases for J; bases not matched to a gene: 14. The CDR3 here is CASSLVAGSYGGEQFF. The CDR3 coding sequence is TGCGCCAGCAGCTTAGTAGCGGGGTCCTACGGCGGCGAGCAGTTCTTC.

This clonotype was seen only a few times. This chain joins TRBV5-1 and TRBJ2-7; unclear D gene. The V and J ends lost 0 bases and 1 base respectively, with 8 bases between them. The CDR3 is 14 residues long. Germline values: CDR1 SGHRS, CDR2 YFSETQ. Here the CDR3 DNA reads TGCGCCAGCAGCTTGGCCGAAGAGTCCTACGAGCAGTACTTC. It encodes CASSLAEESYEQYF.

For the CDR3, the DNA is TGCAGTGCTAGGGGACTTCGCTCCTACGAGCAGTACTTC. It translates to CSARGLRSYEQYF. The V gene is TRBV20-1, the J gene TRBJ2-7; D possibly corresponds to TRBD2 (6 bases). The germline V gene has CDR1 DFQATT and CDR2 SNEGSKA (reference sequence). V was cut by 3 bases and J by 0 bases, with 9 bases left in between. The CDR3 is 13 amino acids.

The chain recombines TRBV28 with TRBJ2-5, with 9 bases matching TRBD1. The CDR3 is made up of 14 amino acids. Per germline, CDR1 MDHEN and CDR2 SYDVKM. J was trimmed by 5 bases and V by 3 bases; bases with no gene match: 4. The CDR3 is CASSFGDRVETQYF. In nucleotides, the CDR3 is TGTGCCAGCAGTTTCGGGGACAGGGTTGAGACCCAGTACTTC. Complete variable domain (other parts from reference TRBV28 and TRBJ2-5): DVKVTQSSRYLVKRTGEKVFLECVQDMDHENMFWYRQDPGLGLRLIYFSYDVKMKEKGDIPEGYSVSREKKERFSLILESASTNQTSMYLCASSFGDRVETQYFGPGTRLLVL.

This chain links TRBV20-1 with TRBJ2-5; 8 bases match TRBD1. CDR3 length: 12 residues. V was clipped by 5 bases and J by 3 bases; unmatched bases: 2. The germline V gene has CDR1 DFQATT and CDR2 SNEGSKA (reference sequence). For the CDR3, the DNA is TGCAGTGCTGGGGGACAGGAAGAGACCCAGTACTTC. It is translated as CSAGGQEETQYF.

The J gene is TRBJ2-7, the V gene TRBV6-2 or TRBV6-3; 13 bases fit TRBD2. The V gene's germline CDR1 is MNHEY and CDR2 SVGEGT. V shed 0 bases and J 3 bases; nucleotides not matched to a gene: 11. The CDR3 totals 19 residues. CDR3 bases: TGTGCCAGCAGTTACTCTGATTTACCGGGACTAGCGGGAAACTACGAGCAGTACTTC. Translation gives CASSYSDLPGLAGNYEQYF.

This clonotype was picked up a small number of times. The gene calls are TRBV20-1 and TRBJ1-2; TRBD1 matches at 9 bases. This CDR3 spans 17 amino acids. CDR1 DFQATT and CDR2 SNEGSKA come from the germline V gene (reference sequence). The V gene end was trimmed by 6 bases and the J gene end by 4 bases; junction bases not matched to a gene: 18. The CDR3 loop is CSARETGGAADLYGYTF. The CDR3, as DNA: TGCAGTGCGAGGGAAACAGGGGGCGCAGCGGACCTCTATGGCTACACCTTC.

V usage is TRBV29-1 and J usage is TRBJ2-7, with D possibly matching TRBD2 (5 bases). The J call may be in error: the DNA end matches TRBJ2-5 better. Germline CDR1 and CDR2: SQVTM and ANQGSEA. The CDR3 contains 14 residues. Written as DNA, the CDR3 is TGCAGCCCTAAGACTAACAGACGAGGAGAGACCCAGTACTTC. Translation: CSPKTNRRGETQYF.

CDR3 residues: CASNKDGLRSYGYTF. CDR3 DNA sequence: TGTGCCAGCAACAAAGACGGACTAAGGTCCTATGGCTACACCTTC. V is TRBV7-9 and J is TRBJ1-2, with no clear D. The germline gives CDR1 SEHNR, CDR2 FQNEAQ (reference sequence). The CDR3 spans 15 residues. Trimming removed 7 bases from V and 4 bases from J, with 19 bases in between.

The rearrangement uses TRBV10-3 and TRBJ2-1; a possible D gene is TRBD2 (7 bases). The tail of the sequence fits TRBJ2-7 better, so the J call may be wrong. Germline V gene data show CDR1 as ENHRY and CDR2 as SYGVKD. The length of the CDR3 is 13 residues. Written as DNA, the CDR3 is TGTGCCATCAGTGGCGGGGGCTACAATGAGCAGTACTTC. This codes for CAISGGGYNEQYF.

Comments on this clonotype: An end of the junction differs from the germline gene, which may be a read error. V gene TRBV9 combines with J gene TRBJ1-2; D not resolved. The CDR3 totals 15 residues. Germline CDR1 reads SGDLS; CDR2 reads YYNGEE. CDR3 loop: CASSVEAVSIYGYIF. The CDR3 coding sequence is TGTGCCAGCAGCGTAGAAGCCGTTTCGATCTATGGCTACATCTTC.

This clonotype occurred a few times. This chain uses TRBV9 with TRBJ2-6; the D call may be TRBD1 or TRBD2 (5 bases each). The ends were cut back, 5 bases at V and 0 bases at J, with 12 bases in the middle. CDR3 length equals 16 residues. Per germline, CDR1 SGDLS and CDR2 YYNGEE. CDR3 DNA sequence: TGTGCCAGCAGACGAGGGGAAATCTCTGGGGCCAACGTCCTGACTTTC. This codes for CASRRGEISGANVLTF.

This clonotype was detected only a few times. V usage is TRBV24-1 and J usage is TRBJ2-7; 8 positions match TRBD2. Germline CDR1 is KGHDR and CDR2 is SFDVKD. The CDR3 runs to 16 residues. Trimming took 4 bases from V and 0 from J; bases not matched to a gene: 7. CDR3 coding DNA: TGTGCCACCAGTGACCCCGGAACTAGCGGCTCCTACGAGCAGTACTTC. Protein sequence: CATSDPGTSGSYEQYF.